The clone carrying this T cell receptor beta chain was seen a handful of times. Its specificity is not known. This sample was included in a study of T cells in Graves' hyperthyroidism and ophthalmopathy. Amplified TCR beta CDR3 regions derived from RNA transcripts. First-round RT-PCR targeting the TCR CDR3 was performed with the HTBI primer set. TCRdb used MiXCR to reprocess the multiplex PCR reads, holding one entry per CDR3 protein. The sample has about 640,000 distinct CDR3 sequences; under 25% are singletons. The CDR3 runs to 15 residues. V was pared by 6 bases and J by 7 bases, with 10 bases of the junction left unmatched. Whole-study results and caveats: Prediction of ophthalmopathy progression came a median roughly 6.7 months pre-onset.

Patients with uncontrolled infections, other autoimmune diseases, pregnancy or lactation were excluded. This clonotype originated in a man under 40 with Graves' ophthalmopathy. The sequencing sample was made of blood. V and J are TRBV12-3 or TRBV12-4 and TRBJ1-4, with 8 bases fitting TRBD1. The CDR3 loop is CASSPSTGDPEKLFF. CDR3 DNA sequence: TGTGCCAGCAGCCCTTCGACAGGGGACCCTGAAAAACTGTTTTTT.